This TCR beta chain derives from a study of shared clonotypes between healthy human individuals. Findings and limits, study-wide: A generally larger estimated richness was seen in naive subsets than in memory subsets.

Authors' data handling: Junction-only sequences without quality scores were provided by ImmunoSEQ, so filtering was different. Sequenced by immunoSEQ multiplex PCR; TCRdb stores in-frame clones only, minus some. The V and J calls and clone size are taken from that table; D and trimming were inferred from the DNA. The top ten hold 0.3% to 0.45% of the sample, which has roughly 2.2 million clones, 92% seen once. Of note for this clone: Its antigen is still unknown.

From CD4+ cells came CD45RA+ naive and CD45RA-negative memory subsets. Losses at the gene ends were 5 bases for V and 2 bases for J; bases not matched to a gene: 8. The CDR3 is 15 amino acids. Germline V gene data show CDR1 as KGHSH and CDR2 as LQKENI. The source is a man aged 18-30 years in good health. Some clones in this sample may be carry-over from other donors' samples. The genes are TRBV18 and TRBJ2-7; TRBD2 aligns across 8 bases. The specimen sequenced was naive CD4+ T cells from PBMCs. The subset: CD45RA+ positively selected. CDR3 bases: TGTGCCAGCTCAGATCTAGCGGGCCCGGCCTACGAGCAGTACTTC. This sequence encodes CASSDLAGPAYEQYF.